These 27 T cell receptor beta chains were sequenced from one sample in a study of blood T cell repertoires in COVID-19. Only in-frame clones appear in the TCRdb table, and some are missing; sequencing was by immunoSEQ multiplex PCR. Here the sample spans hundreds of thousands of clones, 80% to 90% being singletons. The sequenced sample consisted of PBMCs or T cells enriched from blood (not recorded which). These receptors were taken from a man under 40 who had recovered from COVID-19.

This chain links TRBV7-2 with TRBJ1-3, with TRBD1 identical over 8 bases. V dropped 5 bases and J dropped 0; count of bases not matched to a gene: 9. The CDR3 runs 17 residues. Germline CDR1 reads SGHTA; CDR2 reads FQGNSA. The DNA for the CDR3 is TGTGCCAGCAGCGTGGGACAGGTTACCCACTCTGGAAACACCATATATTTT. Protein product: CASSVGQVTHSGNTIYF.

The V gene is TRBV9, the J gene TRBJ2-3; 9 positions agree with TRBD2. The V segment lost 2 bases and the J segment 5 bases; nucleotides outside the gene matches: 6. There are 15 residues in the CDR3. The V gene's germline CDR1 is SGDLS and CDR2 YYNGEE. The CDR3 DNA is TGTGCCAGCAGCGTCCGGCGGGGGGGCATAGATACGCAGTATTTT. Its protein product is CASSVRRGGIDTQYF. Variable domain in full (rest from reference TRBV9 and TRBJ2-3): DSGVTQTPKHLITATGQRVTLRCSPRSGDLSVYWYQQSLDQGLQFLIQYYNGEERAKGNILERFSAQQFPDLHSELNLSSLELGDSALYFCASSVRRGGIDTQYFGPGTRLTVL.

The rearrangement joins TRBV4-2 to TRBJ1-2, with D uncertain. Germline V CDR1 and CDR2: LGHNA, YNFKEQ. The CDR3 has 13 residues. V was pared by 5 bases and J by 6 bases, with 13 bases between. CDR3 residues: CASSSRAGDGYTF. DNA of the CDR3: TGTGCCAGCAGCTCCCGGGCCGGGGATGGCTACACCTTC.

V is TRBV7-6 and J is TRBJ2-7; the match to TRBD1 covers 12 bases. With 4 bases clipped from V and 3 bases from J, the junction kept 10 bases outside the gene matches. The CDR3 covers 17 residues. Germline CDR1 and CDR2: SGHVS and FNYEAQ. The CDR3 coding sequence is TGTGCCAGCAGCTCGGACCCGGGACAGGGGGCCGGCTACGAGCAGTACTTC. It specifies CASSSDPGQGAGYEQYF.

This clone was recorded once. The CDR3 sequence is CASSSGTGFLSPLHF. The DNA of the CDR3 is TGTGCCAGCAGCTCCGGGACAGGGTTTCTTTCACCCCTCCACTTT. The chain uses TRBV5-6 and TRBJ1-6, with 9 positions matching TRBD1. The V gene end was trimmed by 3 bases and the J gene end by 9 bases; junction bases not matched to a gene: 7. Germline CDR1 SGHDT, CDR2 YYEEEE. The CDR3 covers 15 residues.

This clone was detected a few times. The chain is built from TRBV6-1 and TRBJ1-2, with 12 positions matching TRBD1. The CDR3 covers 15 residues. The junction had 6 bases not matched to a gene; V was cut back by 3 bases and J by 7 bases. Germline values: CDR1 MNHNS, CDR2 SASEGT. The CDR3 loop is CASSDQGQGAGGYTF. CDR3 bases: TGTGCCAGCAGTGACCAGGGACAGGGGGCTGGTGGCTACACCTTC.

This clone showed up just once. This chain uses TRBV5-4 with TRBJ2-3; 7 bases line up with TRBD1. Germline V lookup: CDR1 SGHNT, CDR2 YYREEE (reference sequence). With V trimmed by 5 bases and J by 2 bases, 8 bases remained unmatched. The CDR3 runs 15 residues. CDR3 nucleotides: TGTGCCAGCAGTCCCGACAGGGACAACACAGATACGCAGTATTTT. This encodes CASSPDRDNTDTQYF.

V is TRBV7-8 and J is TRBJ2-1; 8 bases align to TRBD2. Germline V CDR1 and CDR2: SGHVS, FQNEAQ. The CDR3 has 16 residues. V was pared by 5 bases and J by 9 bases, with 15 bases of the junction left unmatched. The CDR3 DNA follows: TGTGCCAGCAGCCGATCCGGGACTAGAGAACGTAGTGAGCAGTTCTTC. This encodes CASSRSGTRERSEQFF.

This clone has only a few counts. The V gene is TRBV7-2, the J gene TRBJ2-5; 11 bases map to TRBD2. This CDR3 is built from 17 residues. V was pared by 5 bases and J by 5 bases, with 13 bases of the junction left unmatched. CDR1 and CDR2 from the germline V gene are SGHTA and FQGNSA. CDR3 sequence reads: CASSTFGTSGPGETQYF. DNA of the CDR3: TGTGCCAGCAGCACATTCGGGACTAGCGGTCCGGGGGAGACCCAGTACTTC.

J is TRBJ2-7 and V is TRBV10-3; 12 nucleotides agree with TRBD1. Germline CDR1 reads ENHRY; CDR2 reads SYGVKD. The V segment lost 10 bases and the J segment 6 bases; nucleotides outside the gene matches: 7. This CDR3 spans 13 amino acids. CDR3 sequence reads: CATARDRGLEQYF. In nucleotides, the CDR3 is TGTGCCACCGCCCGGGACAGGGGGCTCGAGCAGTACTTC.

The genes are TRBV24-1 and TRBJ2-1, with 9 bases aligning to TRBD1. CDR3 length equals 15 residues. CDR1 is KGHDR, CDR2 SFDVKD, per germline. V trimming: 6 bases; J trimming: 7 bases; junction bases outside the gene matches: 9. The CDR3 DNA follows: TGTGCCACCAGTTCGACCTTCGGGACAGGGAATGAGCAGTTCTTC. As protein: CATSSTFGTGNEQFF.

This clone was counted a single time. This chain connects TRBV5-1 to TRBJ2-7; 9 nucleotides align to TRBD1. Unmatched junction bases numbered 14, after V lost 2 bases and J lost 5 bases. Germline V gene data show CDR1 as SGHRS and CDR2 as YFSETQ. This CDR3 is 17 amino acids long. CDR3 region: CASSFRSGPGQGNEQYF. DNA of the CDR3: TGCGCCAGCAGCTTCCGGTCGGGACCGGGACAGGGTAACGAGCAGTACTTC.

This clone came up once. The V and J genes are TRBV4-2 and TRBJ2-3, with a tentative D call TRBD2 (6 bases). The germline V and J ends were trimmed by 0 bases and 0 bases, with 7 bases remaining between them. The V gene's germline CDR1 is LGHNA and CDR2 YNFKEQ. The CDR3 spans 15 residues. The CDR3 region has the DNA TGTGCCAGCAGCCAAGATGGGACTAGCACAGATACGCAGTATTTT. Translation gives CASSQDGTSTDTQYF.

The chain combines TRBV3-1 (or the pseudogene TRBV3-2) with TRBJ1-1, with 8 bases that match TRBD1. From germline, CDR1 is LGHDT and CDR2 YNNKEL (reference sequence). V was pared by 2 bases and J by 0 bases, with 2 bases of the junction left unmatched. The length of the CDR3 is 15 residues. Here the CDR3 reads CASSQRTGLNTEAFF. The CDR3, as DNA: TGTGCCAGCAGCCAAAGGACAGGGCTGAACACTGAAGCTTTCTTT.

The CDR3 is CASSTGIQETQYF. The CDR3 coding sequence is TGCGCCAGCAGCACGGGGATCCAAGAGACCCAGTACTTC. This chain links TRBV5-1 with TRBJ2-5, with D perhaps TRBD2 (5 bases). Germline loops: CDR1 SGHRS, CDR2 YFSETQ. Trimming cost V 4 bases and J 1 base, with 8 bases left between them. This CDR3 has 13 amino acids.

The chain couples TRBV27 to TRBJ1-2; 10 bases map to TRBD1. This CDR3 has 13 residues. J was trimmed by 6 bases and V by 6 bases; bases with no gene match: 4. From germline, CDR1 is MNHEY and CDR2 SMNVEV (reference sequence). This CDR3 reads CASRATGGHGYTF. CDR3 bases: TGTGCCAGCAGAGCGACAGGGGGCCATGGCTACACCTTC.

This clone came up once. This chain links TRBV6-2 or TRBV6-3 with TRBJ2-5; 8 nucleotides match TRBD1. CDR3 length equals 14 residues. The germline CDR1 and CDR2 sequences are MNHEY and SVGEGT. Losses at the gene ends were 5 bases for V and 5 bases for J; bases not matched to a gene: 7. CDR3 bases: TGTGCCAGCAGTCCGGACAGGGATACGGAGACCCAGTACTTC. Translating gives CASSPDRDTETQYF.

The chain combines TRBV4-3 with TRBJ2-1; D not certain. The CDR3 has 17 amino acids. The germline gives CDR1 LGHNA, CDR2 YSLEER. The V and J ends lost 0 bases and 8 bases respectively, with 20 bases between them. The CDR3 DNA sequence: TGCGCCAGCAGCCAAGATCTTCCCCTGGAAGGTGAGGATGAGCAGTTCTTC. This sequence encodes CASSQDLPLEGEDEQFF.

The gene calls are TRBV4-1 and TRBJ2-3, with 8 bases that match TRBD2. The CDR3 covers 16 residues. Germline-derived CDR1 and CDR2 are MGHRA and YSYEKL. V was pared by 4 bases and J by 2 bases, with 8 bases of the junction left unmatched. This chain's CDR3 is CASSRSSGAPTDTQYF. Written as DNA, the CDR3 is TGCGCCAGCAGCCGGAGTAGCGGGGCGCCCACAGATACGCAGTATTTT.

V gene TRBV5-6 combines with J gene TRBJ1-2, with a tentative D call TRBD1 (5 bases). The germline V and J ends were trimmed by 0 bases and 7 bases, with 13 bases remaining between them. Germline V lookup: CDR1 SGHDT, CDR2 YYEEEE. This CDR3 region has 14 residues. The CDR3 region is CASSLASGSGGYTF. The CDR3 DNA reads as TGTGCCAGCAGCTTGGCGTCAGGGTCGGGTGGCTACACCTTC.

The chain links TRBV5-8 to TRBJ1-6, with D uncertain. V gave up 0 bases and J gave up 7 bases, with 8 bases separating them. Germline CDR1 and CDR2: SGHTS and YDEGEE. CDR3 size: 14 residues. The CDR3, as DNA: TGTGCCAGCAGCTTGGGACTGTCGAATTCACCCCTCCACTTT. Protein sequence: CASSLGLSNSPLHF. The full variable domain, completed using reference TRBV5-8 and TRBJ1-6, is EAGVTQSPTHLIKTRGQQATLRCSPISGHTSVYWYQQALGLGLQFLLWYDEGEERNRGNFPPRFSGRQFPNYSSELNVNALELEDSALYLCASSLGLSNSPLHFGNGTRLTVT.

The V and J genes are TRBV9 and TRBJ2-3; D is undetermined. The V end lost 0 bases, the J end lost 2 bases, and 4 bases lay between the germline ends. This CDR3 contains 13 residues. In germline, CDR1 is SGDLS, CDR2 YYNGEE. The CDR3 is CASSVVLTDTQYF. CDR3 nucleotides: TGTGCCAGCAGCGTAGTACTCACAGATACGCAGTATTTT.

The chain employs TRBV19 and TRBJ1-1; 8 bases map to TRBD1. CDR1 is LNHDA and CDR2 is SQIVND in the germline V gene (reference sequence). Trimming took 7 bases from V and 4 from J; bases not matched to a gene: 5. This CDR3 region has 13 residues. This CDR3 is CASMDRVGTEAFF. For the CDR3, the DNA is TGTGCCAGTATGGACAGGGTGGGCACTGAAGCTTTCTTT.

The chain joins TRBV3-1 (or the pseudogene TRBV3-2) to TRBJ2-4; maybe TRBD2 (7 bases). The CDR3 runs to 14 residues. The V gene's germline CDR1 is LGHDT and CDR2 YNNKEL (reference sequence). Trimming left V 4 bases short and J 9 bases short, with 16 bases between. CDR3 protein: CASSPGGRQAIQYF. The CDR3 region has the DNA TGTGCCAGCAGCCCCGGGGGGCGGCAAGCCATTCAGTACTTC.

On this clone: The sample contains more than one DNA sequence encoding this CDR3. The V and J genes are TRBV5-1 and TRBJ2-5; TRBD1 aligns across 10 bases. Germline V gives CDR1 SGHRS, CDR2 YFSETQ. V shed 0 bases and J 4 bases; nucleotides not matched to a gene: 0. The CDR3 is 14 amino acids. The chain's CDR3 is CASSLGTGGETQYF. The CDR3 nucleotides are TGCGCCAGCAGCTTGGGGACAGGGGGAGAGACCCAGTACTTC.

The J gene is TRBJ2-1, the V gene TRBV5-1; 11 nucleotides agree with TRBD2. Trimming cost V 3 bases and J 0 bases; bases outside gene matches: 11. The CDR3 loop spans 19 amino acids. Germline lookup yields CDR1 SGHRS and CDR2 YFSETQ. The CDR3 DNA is TGCGCCAGCAGCTCCGGTCTAGCGGGGGGCCCAAGCTCCTACAATGAGCAGTTCTTC. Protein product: CASSSGLAGGPSSYNEQFF.

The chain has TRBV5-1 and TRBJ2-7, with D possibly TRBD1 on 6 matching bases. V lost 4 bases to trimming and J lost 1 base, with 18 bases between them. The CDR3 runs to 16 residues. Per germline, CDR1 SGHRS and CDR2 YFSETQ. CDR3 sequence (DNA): TGCGCCAGCAGCACCGCTGGGACAAGGAAGTCCTACGAGCAGTACTTC. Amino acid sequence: CASSTAGTRKSYEQYF.